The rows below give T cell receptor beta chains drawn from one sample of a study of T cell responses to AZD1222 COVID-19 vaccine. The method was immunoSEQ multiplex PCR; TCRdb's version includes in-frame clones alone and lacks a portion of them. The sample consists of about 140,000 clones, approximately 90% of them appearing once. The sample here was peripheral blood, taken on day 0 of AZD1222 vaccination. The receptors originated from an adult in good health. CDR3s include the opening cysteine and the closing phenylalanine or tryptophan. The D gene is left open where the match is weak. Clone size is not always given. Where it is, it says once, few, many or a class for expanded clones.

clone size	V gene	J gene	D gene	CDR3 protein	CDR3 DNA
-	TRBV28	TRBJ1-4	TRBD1	CASNQGDHERKLFF	TGTGCCAGCAACCAGGGGGACCATGAAAGGAAACTGTTTTTT
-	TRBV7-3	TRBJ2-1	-	CASSPGWGRNEQFF	TGTGCCAGCAGCCCTGGGTGGGGTCGGAATGAGCAGTTCTTC
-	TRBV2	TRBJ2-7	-	CASSETRSPLEQYF	TGTGCCAGCAGTGAAACCAGATCCCCCCTCGAGCAGTACTTC
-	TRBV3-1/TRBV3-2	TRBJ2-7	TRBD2	CASSPRLAGEDEQYF	TGTGCCAGCAGCCCTCGACTAGCGGGAGAGGACGAGCAGTACTTC
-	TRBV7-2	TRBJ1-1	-	CASSSIAVPTFEAFF	TGTGCCAGCAGCTCAATTGCCGTGCCGACTTTTGAAGCTTTCTTT
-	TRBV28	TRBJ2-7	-	CASSLQSGGFQEQYF	TGTGCCAGCAGTTTACAATCAGGTGGTTTTCAAGAGCAGTACTTC
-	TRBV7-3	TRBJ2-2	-	CASSLNAAGNTGELFF	TGTGCCAGCAGCTTAAACGCCGCAGGGAACACCGGGGAGCTGTTTTTT
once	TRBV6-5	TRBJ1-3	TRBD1	CASRPDRGSGNTIYF	TGTGCCAGCAGACCAGACAGGGGATCCGGAAACACCATATATTTT
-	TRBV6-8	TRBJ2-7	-	CASRLQPWEQYF	TGTGCCAGCAGACTACAACCATGGGAGCAGTACTTC
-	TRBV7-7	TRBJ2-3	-	CASSLSGATDTQYF	TGTGCCAGCAGCCTTTCGGGTGCCACAGATACGCAGTATTTT
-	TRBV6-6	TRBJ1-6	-	CASWTENSPLHF	TGTGCCAGCTGGACAGAGAATTCACCCCTCCACTTT
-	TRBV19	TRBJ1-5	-	CAGPGQGGQPQHF	TGTGCCGGGCCCGGGCAGGGTGGGCAGCCCCAGCATTTT
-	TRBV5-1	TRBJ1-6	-	CASSFGAGLNNSPLHF	TGCGCCAGCAGCTTCGGGGCAGGTTTAAATAATTCACCCCTCCACTTT
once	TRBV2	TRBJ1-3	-	CASSLNRQNSGNTIYF	TGTGCCAGCTCCCTCAACAGGCAGAACTCTGGAAACACCATATATTTT
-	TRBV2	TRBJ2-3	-	CASSEYPDTQYF	TGTGCCAGCAGTGAATATCCAGATACGCAGTATTTT
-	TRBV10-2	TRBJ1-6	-	CASSEAGYNSPLHF	TGCGCCAGCAGTGAGGCAGGGTACAATTCACCCCTCCACTTT
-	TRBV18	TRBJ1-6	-	CASSPGDAAVSPLHF	TGTGCCAGCTCACCGGGGGACGCGGCGGTTTCACCCCTCCACTTT
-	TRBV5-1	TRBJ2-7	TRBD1	CASSSAQGDGRVQYF	TGCGCCAGCAGCTCGGCCCAGGGGGACGGACGTGTGCAGTACTTC
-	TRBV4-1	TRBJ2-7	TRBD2	CASSPMLSGGTPEQYF	TGCGCCAGCAGCCCTATGCTGAGCGGGGGGACACCCGAGCAGTACTTC
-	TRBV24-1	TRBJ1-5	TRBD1	CATSGQGGNQPQHF	TGTGCCACCAGTGGACAGGGCGGCAATCAGCCCCAGCATTTT
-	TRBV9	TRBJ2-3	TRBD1	CASSLGTGTDTQYF	TGTGCCAGCAGCCTAGGGACAGGCACAGATACGCAGTATTTT
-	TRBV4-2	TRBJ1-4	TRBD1	CASSQEKGQGREKLFF	TGTGCCAGCAGCCAAGAGAAGGGACAGGGTCGTGAAAAACTGTTTTTT
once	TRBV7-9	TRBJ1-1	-	CASSLTGPNSEAFF	TGTGCCAGCAGCTTGACAGGACCGAACTCTGAAGCTTTCTTT
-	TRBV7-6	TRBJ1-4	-	CASSLAPGGGSTNEKLFF	TGTGCCAGCAGCTTAGCCCCGGGGGGGGGATCAACTAATGAAAAACTGTTTTTT
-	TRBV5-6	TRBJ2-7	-	CASSSGLSLYEQYF	TGTGCCAGCAGCTCGGGACTTTCCCTCTACGAGCAGTACTTC
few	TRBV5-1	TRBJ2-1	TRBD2	CASSPAPGLEYNEQFF	TGCGCCAGCAGCCCCGCCCCGGGACTAGAGTACAATGAGCAGTTCTTC